This T cell receptor (beta chain) is drawn from a study of cytomegalovirus exposure and HLA in healthy donors. A remark on this clone: The target antigen is unknown.

Primers: 60 Vbeta forward and 13 Jbeta reverse. Profiling relied on immunoSEQ multiplex PCR, and the TCRdb table lists in-frame clones only, not all of them. The data show 90,000 to 120,000 clones, with about 80% seen just once and around 7.4% held by the top ten. The study's findings and limits: The study designated 150 or so TCR beta chains cytomegalovirus-associated.

Germline CDR1 and CDR2: GTSNPN and SVGIG (reference sequence). This CDR3 comprises 14 residues. The V and J ends lost 4 bases and 5 bases, in that order; junction bases with no gene match: 9. The chain employs TRBV30 and TRBJ2-5, with 8 bases fitting TRBD1. The sequenced sample consisted of PBMCs. This TCR derives from a man aged 30-40 years in good health and CMV-seronegative. Written as DNA, the CDR3 is TGTGCCTGGACCGCGGACAGGGCCAGGGAGACCCAGTACTTC. It translates to CAWTADRARETQYF.